The clone carrying this TCR beta chain was counted ten times or more. The antigen is undetermined. The source of the sample is a study of T cells in Graves' hyperthyroidism and ophthalmopathy. Amplification targeted TCR beta CDR3 regions from RNA transcripts. First-round RT-PCR targeting the TCR CDR3 was performed with the HTBI primer set. TCRdb re-called the multiplex PCR reads with MiXCR, one entry per CDR3 protein. The table records roughly 650,000 distinct CDR3 sequences, approximately 15% of them present only once. Broader study findings: Ophthalmopathy and stable hyperthyroidism were separated by a 13 V-J model.

CDR1 is SNHLY and CDR2 is FYNNEI in the germline V gene. After removal of 7 bases from V and 2 bases from J, the junction contained 9 bases not matched to a gene. CDR3 length: 15 residues. The sample taken for sequencing was blood. The source of this sequence is a woman in her thirties or forties with Graves' ophthalmopathy. The rearrangement uses TRBV2 and TRBJ2-7; 9 nucleotides align to TRBD2. The CDR3, as DNA: TGTGCCAGCATTCCGGGACTAGCAGGCGCCTACGAGCAGTACTTC. As protein: CASIPGLAGAYEQYF.